This T cell receptor (beta chain) was documented in a study of blood T cells in healthy people across ages. The study, taken as a whole, reports: Not knowing donor CMV status may have confounded expanded clonotype changes.

This clonotype was observed a few times. The target antigen is unknown. Deletions cut 7 bases from V and 1 base from J, with 4 bases between. The CDR3 consists of 10 residues. The germline gives CDR1 DFQATT, CDR2 SNEGSKA (reference sequence). PCR was performed a second time for 7 to 11 cycles using a sample-barcoded 5' primer and a J-beta primer mix. TCRdb processed the 5' RACE reads anew with MiXCR; each CDR3 protein has one entry. The table lists about 930,000 distinct CDR3 sequences, about 28% of them singletons. The same specimen was also included in a second study, on T cells of mothers and their children. Per that study: The sample comes from 8 or 9 healthy Caucasian donors: mothers and children. Clones that were microchimeric and persistent were not detected among T cells.

The specimen sequenced was blood. The receptor was isolated from a woman aged 40 to 50 in good health. The chain is built from TRBV20-1 and TRBJ1-2, with D unclear. Here the CDR3 DNA reads TGCAGTGTTAGTAACTATGGCTACACCTTC. It encodes CSVSNYGYTF.